Here is one TCR beta chain with its context. Authors' processing steps: Using reference gene primer amplification, nucleated cell counts were estimated. TCRdb's copy holds only in-frame clones and misses some; the assay was immunoSEQ multiplex PCR. V, J and clone size are taken as reported in that table, and D and trimming were inferred from the DNA itself. The sample consists of more than 90,000 clones, approximately 89% of them appearing once. This specimen comes from a study of blood T cell repertoires in COVID-19. V lost 7 bases, J lost 4 bases, and 4 bases stayed unmatched. The germline V gene has CDR1 MNHNY and CDR2 SVGAGI (reference sequence). The CDR3 has 13 amino acids.

The chain employs TRBV6-6 and TRBJ1-1, with TRBD1 matching over 9 bases. Sequencing used peripheral blood. This TCR was recovered from a woman in her 30s with acute or convalescent COVID-19. Written as DNA, the CDR3 is TGTGCCAGCACCGCGACAGGGGGCACTGAAGCTTTCTTT. Its protein product is CASTATGGTEAFF.